What follows are 20 T cell receptor beta chains derived from one specimen sequenced in a study of beta chain features in type 1 diabetes. TCRB transcripts that were expressed got sequenced, as all of the isolated RNA had been reverse transcribed. The data were produced by immunoSEQ multiplex PCR, yet TCRdb's version contains in-frame clones alone and is incomplete. The table lists 970,000 or so clones, 15% to 20% of them singletons, with about 0.02% in the top ten. Sequencing input: naive CD4+ T cells from blood. The receptor source for this set is a woman between 18 and 30 years old in good health.

This chain joins TRBV18 and TRBJ2-3; D unresolved. The CDR3 spans 15 residues. V was trimmed by 3 bases and J by 5 bases, leaving 15 bases between them. Germline V lookup: CDR1 KGHSH, CDR2 LQKENI. CDR3 in amino acids: CASSPSVLEVDTQYF. CDR3 sequence (DNA): TGTGCCAGCTCACCGTCGGTCTTAGAAGTAGATACGCAGTATTTT.

This clone was counted only a few times. V usage is TRBV28 and J usage is TRBJ1-2; D not resolved. Germline CDR1 reads MDHEN; CDR2 reads SYDVKM. The CDR3 spans 12 residues. The ends were cut back, 3 bases at V and 6 bases at J, with 8 bases in the middle. The CDR3 is CASSFLENGYTF. For the CDR3, the DNA is TGTGCCAGCAGTTTCCTGGAGAATGGCTACACCTTC.

This clone was seen only a few times. The chain combines TRBV6-1 with TRBJ2-2, with a tentative D call TRBD2 (6 bases). Germline loops: CDR1 MNHNS, CDR2 SASEGT. V lost 11 bases to trimming and J lost 4 bases, with 20 bases between them. CDR3 size: 15 residues. The CDR3 loop reads CAGSRLREGTGELFF. The DNA of the CDR3 is TGTGCCGGGTCTCGCTTGCGGGAAGGCACCGGGGAGCTGTTTTTT.

This clone has a handful of counts. The sample has other DNA sequences that encode this CDR3 too. The chain carries TRBV15 and TRBJ2-3; D remains unclear. The V gene's germline CDR1 is LNHNV and CDR2 YYDKDF (reference sequence). V was cut by 5 bases and J by 1 base, with 13 bases left in between. The CDR3 contains 15 residues. The CDR3 is CATSRLGQGTDTQYF. The CDR3 DNA sequence: TGTGCCACCAGCCGACTGGGTCAGGGCACAGATACGCAGTATTTT.

V usage is TRBV27 and J usage is TRBJ2-6; no clear D gene. The CDR3 loop spans 14 amino acids. Germline V gives CDR1 MNHEY, CDR2 SMNVEV (reference sequence). V lost 0 bases to trimming and J lost 2 bases, with 2 bases between them. CDR3 protein: CASSLSAGANVLTF. The CDR3 bases are TGTGCCAGCAGTTTATCGGCTGGGGCCAACGTCCTGACTTTC.

This clone was seen a handful of times. V usage is TRBV9 and J usage is TRBJ1-1, with 8 bases lining up with TRBD1. The ends lost 3 bases at V and 1 base at J; junction bases unmatched: 8. Germline CDR1 is SGDLS and CDR2 is YYNGEE. The length of the CDR3 is 16 residues. The CDR3 region has the DNA TGTGCCAGCAGCGCCGACGTGGGGACAGGGAACACTGAAGCTTTCTTT. This encodes CASSADVGTGNTEAFF.

V usage is TRBV4-2 and J usage is TRBJ1-1, with 7 positions matching TRBD1. The CDR3 has 14 amino acids. Germline CDR1 LGHNA, CDR2 YNFKEQ. Trimming at V came to 5 bases and at J to 4 bases, leaving 7 bases not matched to a gene. The CDR3 DNA reads as TGTGCCAGCAGCATTCGACAGGGAAGCACTGAAGCTTTCTTT. Protein: CASSIRQGSTEAFF.

This chain uses TRBV7-3 with TRBJ1-1; perhaps TRBD1 as D (5 bases). The CDR3 spans 14 residues. Between the trimmed V and J ends, which lost 5 bases and 4 bases, there was a span of 14 bases. CDR1 and CDR2 (germline): SGHTA, FQGTGA. This CDR3 reads CASSTQGGATEAFF. In DNA, the CDR3 is TGTGCCAGCAGCACCCAGGGTGGAGCCACTGAAGCTTTCTTT. Based on the CDR3 plus reference TRBV7-3 and TRBJ1-1, the full variable domain is GAGVSQTPSNKVTEKGKYVELRCDPISGHTALYWYRQSLGQGPEFLIYFQGTGAADDSGLPNDRFFAVRPEGSVSTLKIQRTERGDSAVYLCASSTQGGATEAFFGQGTRLTVV.

This clone was seen a few times. The chain recombines TRBV5-4 with TRBJ2-1; D might be TRBD1 (7 bases). Germline CDR1 reads SGHNT; CDR2 reads YYREEE (reference sequence). The CDR3 contains 15 residues. V shed 3 bases and J shed 6 bases, with 16 bases lying between them. This CDR3 is CASSSGGLSGNEQFF. The DNA of the CDR3 is TGTGCCAGCAGCTCAGGGGGGTTATCGGGCAATGAGCAGTTCTTC.

The chain joins TRBV5-1 to TRBJ2-3; 7 positions match TRBD1. Germline V lookup: CDR1 SGHRS, CDR2 YFSETQ. This CDR3 comprises 14 residues. J was trimmed by 4 bases and V by 0 bases; bases with no gene match: 2. The DNA for the CDR3 is TGCGCCAGCAGCTTGGAAGGGGGCGCAGATACGCAGTATTTT. This translates into CASSLEGGADTQYF.

The rearrangement uses TRBV7-3 and TRBJ2-1, with D hard to call. The CDR3 spans 15 residues. CDR1 and CDR2 from the germline V gene are SGHTA and FQGTGA. V was clipped by 6 bases and J by 0 bases, with 12 bases between them. CDR3 bases: TGTGCCAGCAGTTCGGACGCAAGCTCCTACAATGAGCAGTTCTTC. Translating it yields CASSSDASSYNEQFF. Supplemented by reference TRBV7-3 and TRBJ2-1, the full variable domain reads GAGVSQTPSNKVTEKGKYVELRCDPISGHTALYWYRQSLGQGPEFLIYFQGTGAADDSGLPNDRFFAVRPEGSVSTLKIQRTERGDSAVYLCASSSDASSYNEQFFGPGTRLTVL.

The chain uses TRBV7-8 and TRBJ2-7; 7 nucleotides align to TRBD1. This CDR3 spans 14 amino acids. V lost 5 bases, J lost 2 bases, and 6 bases stayed unmatched. CDR1 is SGHVS and CDR2 is FQNEAQ in the germline V gene. The CDR3 sequence: CASSLGQATYEQYF. For the CDR3, the DNA is TGTGCCAGCAGCCTTGGACAGGCAACCTACGAGCAGTACTTC.

The V call is TRBV5-4, the J call TRBJ1-5; tentative D call: TRBD1 (5 bases). The CDR3 is 14 amino acids. Germline values: CDR1 SGHNT, CDR2 YYREEE (reference sequence). The V end was cut by 2 bases, the J end by 5 bases, with 11 bases between. Here the CDR3 DNA reads TGTGCCAGCAGCTTCGGGGGAACAGATCAGCCCCAGCATTTT. Translating it yields CASSFGGTDQPQHF.

This clone was seen a handful of times. The chain joins TRBV28 to TRBJ2-7; 7 nucleotides match TRBD1. CDR3 length: 15 amino acids. V was clipped by 3 bases and J by 2 bases; unmatched bases: 7. Germline V gene lookup returns CDR1 MDHEN and CDR2 SYDVKM. CDR3 in DNA: TGTGCCAGCAGTTTCTCAGGACAGGCTCCCTACGAGCAGTACTTC. This codes for CASSFSGQAPYEQYF.

This clone was seen a few times. This chain uses TRBV28 with TRBJ1-2; D perhaps matches TRBD1 (5 bases). Trimming cost V 5 bases and J 4 bases, with 14 bases left between them. Germline V gene sequence: CDR1 MDHEN, CDR2 SYDVKM. The CDR3 has 14 residues. This CDR3 reads CASSPGLPTYGYTF. Written as DNA, the CDR3 is TGTGCCAGCAGTCCGGGGCTCCCGACCTATGGCTACACCTTC.

This clone was seen many times. The identical CDR3 is also encoded by other nucleotide sequences in the sample. This chain links TRBV4-3 with TRBJ2-1; D gene uncertain. V was trimmed by 0 bases and J by 9 bases, leaving 6 bases between them. The CDR3 has 12 residues. Per germline, CDR1 LGHNA and CDR2 YSLEER. The CDR3 reads CASSQDRSEQFF. Written as DNA, the CDR3 is TGCGCCAGCAGCCAAGATCGAAGTGAGCAGTTCTTC.

This clone was observed a few times. An end of the junction does not agree with germline; a read error may underlie this. The chain recombines TRBV28 with TRBJ1-3; D unresolved. This CDR3 region has 12 residues. Germline V gene sequence: CDR1 MDHEN, CDR2 SYDVKM. The chain's CDR3 is CASSFRTGGLTF. The DNA for the CDR3 is TGTGCCAGCAGTTTCCGGACTGGTGGCCTGACTTTT.

This clone was observed a handful of times. V usage is TRBV19 and J usage is TRBJ2-5; 7 bases map to TRBD2. V lost 6 bases to trimming and J lost 0 bases; unmatched junction nucleotides: 7. This CDR3 spans 15 amino acids. Germline V lookup: CDR1 LNHDA, CDR2 SQIVND (reference sequence). CDR3 residues: CASSAGTTYQETQYF. The CDR3, as DNA: TGTGCCAGTAGCGCCGGGACTACGTACCAAGAGACCCAGTACTTC.

V and J are TRBV6-5 and TRBJ1-6; 9 bases line up with TRBD1. After removal of 0 bases from V and 8 bases from J, the junction contained 5 bases not matched to a gene. Germline CDR1 reads MNHEY; CDR2 reads SVGAGI. The CDR3 is made up of 16 amino acids. CDR3 protein: CASSYSGQGVYSPLHF. CDR3 nucleotides: TGTGCCAGCAGTTACTCGGGACAGGGAGTATATTCACCCCTCCACTTT.

This clone was picked up a small number of times. The chain has TRBV2 and TRBJ2-7; D call uncertain. The CDR3 contains 13 residues. The V and J ends lost 7 bases and 5 bases respectively, with 15 bases between them. Germline V gives CDR1 SNHLY, CDR2 FYNNEI. CDR3 sequence: CASTIGSPNEQYF. For the CDR3, the DNA is TGTGCCAGCACGATTGGGTCCCCGAACGAGCAGTACTTC.